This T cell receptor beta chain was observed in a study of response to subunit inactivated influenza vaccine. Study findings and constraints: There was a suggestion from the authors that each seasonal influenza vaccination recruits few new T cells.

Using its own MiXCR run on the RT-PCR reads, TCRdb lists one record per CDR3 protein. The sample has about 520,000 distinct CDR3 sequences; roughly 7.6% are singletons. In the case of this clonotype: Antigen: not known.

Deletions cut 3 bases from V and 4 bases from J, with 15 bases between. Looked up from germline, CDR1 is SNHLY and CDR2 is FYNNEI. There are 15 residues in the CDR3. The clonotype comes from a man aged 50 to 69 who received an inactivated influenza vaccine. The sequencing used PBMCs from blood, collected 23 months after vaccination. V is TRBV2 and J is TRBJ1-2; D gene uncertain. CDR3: CASSDDQTPTYGYTF. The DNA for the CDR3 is TGTGCCAGCAGTGACGATCAGACACCTACCTATGGCTACACCTTC. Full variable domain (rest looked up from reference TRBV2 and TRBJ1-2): EPEVTQTPSHQVTQMGQEVILRCVPISNHLYFYWYRQILGQKVEFLVSFYNNEISEKSEIFDDQFSVERPDGSNFTLKIRSTKLEDSAMYFCASSDDQTPTYGYTFGSGTRLTVV.